This T cell receptor (beta chain) derives from a study of cytomegalovirus exposure and HLA in healthy donors. Study-wide results and caveats: It was taken for granted in presence/absence analyses that sequencing depth across donors was roughly uniform.

A multiplex PCR was run with 60 Vbeta primers and 13 Jbeta primers. Method: immunoSEQ multiplex PCR; TCRdb's copy keeps in-frame clones and lacks some. The profile covers 89,000 or so clones, with under 85% appearing a single time and roughly 1.9% taken by the ten largest. The CDR3 sequence is 14 residues long. Trimming pared 1 base from V and 8 bases from J, leaving 11 bases between. Per the germline V gene, CDR1 is LNHNV and CDR2 is YYDKDF (reference sequence). On this clone: What it binds is unknown.

The V gene is TRBV15, the J gene TRBJ2-2; D not certain. The sample taken for sequencing was PBMCs. The sequence derives from a boy aged 5-17 years in good health and CMV-seronegative. CDR3 sequence reads: CATSRGSRLGELFF. The DNA of the CDR3 is TGTGCCACCAGCAGAGGGAGCAGACTTGGGGAGCTGTTTTTT. The entire variable domain, with the rest obtained from reference TRBV15 and TRBJ2-2, is as follows: DAMVIQNPRYQVTQFGKPVTLSCSQTLNHNVMYWYQQKSSQAPKLLFHYYDKDFNNEADTPDNFQSRRPNTSFCFLDIRSPGLGDTAMYLCATSRGSRLGELFFGEGSRLTVL.